Listed here is a single T cell receptor (beta chain). Its target is not known. The primer mix had 60 Vbeta and 13 Jbeta primers. Here immunoSEQ multiplex PCR was the method, and the copy in TCRdb shows in-frame clones only, minus some. The table has more than 95,000 clones, 65% to 80% seen once. This sample stems from a study of cytomegalovirus exposure and HLA in healthy donors. V lost 2 bases and J lost 6, with 15 bases in between. The CDR3 covers 15 residues. The V gene's germline CDR1 is SGDLS and CDR2 YYNGEE. Study results and limitations: The classifier reportedly diagnosed cytomegalovirus status with high specificity and sensitivity.

The sequence came from a woman aged 60-70 years in good health and CMV-seropositive. The chain couples TRBV9 to TRBJ2-1; perhaps TRBD1 as D (6 bases). The sample was PBMCs. As DNA, the CDR3 is TGTGCCAGCAGCGTTTCGGGACAACCGCTCAATGAGCAGTTCTTC. Its translation: CASSVSGQPLNEQFF.